This TCR beta chain was obtained from a study of beta chain features in type 1 diabetes. Looking at the study overall: Cells sorted and examined across all samples totaled over 95 million. General observations from the study: TCRB CDR3s from Type 1 diabetes patients were moderately but significantly shorter in all four CD4+ subsets.

The entirety of the isolated RNA underwent reverse transcription, so expressed TCRB transcripts were sequenced. Average reads for naive, central memory and regulatory T cell samples were about 3.57 million. The repertoire was sequenced with immunoSEQ multiplex PCR; TCRdb's copy has only in-frame clones and lacks some. Found here are 300,000 to 350,000 clones, roughly 9% of them singletons; the top ten hold around 1%. Germline lookup yields CDR1 MNHEY and CDR2 SMNVEV (reference sequence). Trimming left V 8 bases short and J 5 bases short, with 15 bases between. This CDR3 has 14 residues. In its sample, this clone was seen a few times. The antigen is undetermined. CD45RO/CCR7/CD25/CD127/CD95/CD27 sorting isolated CD4+ naive, central memory, regulatory and stem cell-like memory cells.

V and J are TRBV27 and TRBJ1-4; possibly TRBD1 for D (6 bases). Sequenced material: central memory CD4+ T cells from blood. This TCR derives from a man aged 30-40 years with type 1 diabetes. Here the CDR3 DNA reads TGTGCCAGCGGCCGCCGGACAGCCAATGAAAAACTGTTTTTT. Protein: CASGRRTANEKLFF.